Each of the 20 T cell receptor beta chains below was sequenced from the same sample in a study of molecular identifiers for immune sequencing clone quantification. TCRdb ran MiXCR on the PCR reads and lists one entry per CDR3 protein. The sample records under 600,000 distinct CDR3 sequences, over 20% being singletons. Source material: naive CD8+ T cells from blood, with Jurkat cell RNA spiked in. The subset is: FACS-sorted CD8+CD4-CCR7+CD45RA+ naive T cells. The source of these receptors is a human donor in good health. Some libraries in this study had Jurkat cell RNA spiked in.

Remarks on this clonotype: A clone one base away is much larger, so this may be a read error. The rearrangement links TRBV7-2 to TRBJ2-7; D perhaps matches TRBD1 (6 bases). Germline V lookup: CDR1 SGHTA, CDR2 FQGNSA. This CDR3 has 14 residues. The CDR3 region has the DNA TGTGCCGGCAGTCTGACAGGCCTCGGCTACGAGCAGTACTTC. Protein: CAGSLTGLGYEQYF.

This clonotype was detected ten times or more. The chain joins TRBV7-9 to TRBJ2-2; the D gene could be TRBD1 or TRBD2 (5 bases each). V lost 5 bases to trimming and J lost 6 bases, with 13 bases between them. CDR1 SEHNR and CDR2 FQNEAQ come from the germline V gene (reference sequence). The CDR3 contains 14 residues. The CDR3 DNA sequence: TGTGCCAGCAGCCCAATCCAGGGAGCCGGGGAGCTGTTTTTT. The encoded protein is CASSPIQGAGELFF.

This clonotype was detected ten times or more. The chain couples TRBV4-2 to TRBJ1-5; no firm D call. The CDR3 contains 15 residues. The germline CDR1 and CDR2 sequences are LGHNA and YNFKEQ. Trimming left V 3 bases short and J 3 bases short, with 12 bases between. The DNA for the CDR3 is TGTGCCAGCAGCCACCCGTCTGGTCACAATCAGCCCCAGCATTTT. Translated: CASSHPSGHNQPQHF.

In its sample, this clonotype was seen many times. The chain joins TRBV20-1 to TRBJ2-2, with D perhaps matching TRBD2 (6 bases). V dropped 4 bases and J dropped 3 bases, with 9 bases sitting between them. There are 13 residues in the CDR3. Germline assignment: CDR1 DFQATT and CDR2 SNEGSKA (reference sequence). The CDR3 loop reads CSATGLYTGELFF. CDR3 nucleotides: TGCAGTGCTACTGGACTATACACCGGGGAGCTGTTTTTT.

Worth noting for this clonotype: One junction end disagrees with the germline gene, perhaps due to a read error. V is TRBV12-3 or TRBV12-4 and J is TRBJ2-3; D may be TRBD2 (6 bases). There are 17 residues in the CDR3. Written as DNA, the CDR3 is TGTGCCAGCAGCCAACCGGGACTCGGCATATCAACAGATACGCGGTATTTT. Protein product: CASSQPGLGISTDTRYF.

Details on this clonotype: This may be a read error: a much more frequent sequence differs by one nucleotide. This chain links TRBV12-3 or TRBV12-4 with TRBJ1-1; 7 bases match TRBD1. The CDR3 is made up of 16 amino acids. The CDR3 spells CASSLGPGQKNTEASF. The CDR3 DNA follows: TGTGCCAGCAGTTTAGGGCCGGGACAGAAGAACACTGAAGCTTCCTTT.

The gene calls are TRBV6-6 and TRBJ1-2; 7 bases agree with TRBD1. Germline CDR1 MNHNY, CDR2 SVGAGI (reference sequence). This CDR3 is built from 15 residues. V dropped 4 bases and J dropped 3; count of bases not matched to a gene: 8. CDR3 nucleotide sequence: TGTGCCAGCAGTTCCATGTCAGGGGGGGACTATGGCTACACCTTC. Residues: CASSSMSGGDYGYTF.

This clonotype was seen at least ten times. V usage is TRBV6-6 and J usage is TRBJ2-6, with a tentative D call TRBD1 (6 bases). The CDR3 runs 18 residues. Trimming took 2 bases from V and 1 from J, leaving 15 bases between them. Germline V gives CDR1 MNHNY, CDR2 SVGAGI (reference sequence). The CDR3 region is CASSYVQGIFSGANVLTF. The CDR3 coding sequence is TGTGCCAGCAGTTACGTACAGGGCATATTTTCTGGGGCCAACGTCCTGACTTTC.

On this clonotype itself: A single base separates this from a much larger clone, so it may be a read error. The CDR3 is CACSLTDYSNQPQHF. The CDR3 DNA reads as TGTGCCTGTAGTTTGACAGATTATAGCAATCAGCCCCAGCATTTT. This chain links TRBV19 with TRBJ1-5; tentative D call: TRBD1 (5 bases). The CDR3 covers 15 residues. The germline gives CDR1 LNHDA, CDR2 SQIVND (reference sequence).

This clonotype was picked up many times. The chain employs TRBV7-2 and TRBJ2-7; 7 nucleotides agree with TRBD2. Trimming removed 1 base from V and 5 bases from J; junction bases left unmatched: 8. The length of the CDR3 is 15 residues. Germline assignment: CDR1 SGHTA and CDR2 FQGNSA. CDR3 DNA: TGTGCCAGCAGCTTAGGTGCTAGCGGTATAGACGAGCAGTACTTC. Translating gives CASSLGASGIDEQYF.

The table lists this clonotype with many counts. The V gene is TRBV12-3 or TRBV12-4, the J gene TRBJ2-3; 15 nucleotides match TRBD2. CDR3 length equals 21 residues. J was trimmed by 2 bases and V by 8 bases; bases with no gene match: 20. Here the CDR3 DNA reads TGTGCCAGCGGAATACATCCGGGACAGGGACTAGCGGGGGGCCCCACAGATACGCAGTATTTT. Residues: CASGIHPGQGLAGGPTDTQYF.

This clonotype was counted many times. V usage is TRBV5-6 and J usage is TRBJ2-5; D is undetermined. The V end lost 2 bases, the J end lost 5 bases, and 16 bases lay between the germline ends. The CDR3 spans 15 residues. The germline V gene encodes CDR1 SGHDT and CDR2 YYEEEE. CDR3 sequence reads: CASSFRVQAGETQYF. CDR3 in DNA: TGTGCCAGCAGCTTTCGGGTCCAAGCTGGGGAGACCCAGTACTTC.

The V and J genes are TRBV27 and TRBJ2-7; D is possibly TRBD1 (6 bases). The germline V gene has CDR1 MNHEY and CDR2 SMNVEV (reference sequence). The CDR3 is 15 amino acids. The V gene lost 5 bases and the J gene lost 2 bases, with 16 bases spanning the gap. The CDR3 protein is CASSPIVGAPYEQYF. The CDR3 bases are TGTGCCAGCAGTCCGATTGTGGGGGCCCCCTACGAGCAGTACTTC.

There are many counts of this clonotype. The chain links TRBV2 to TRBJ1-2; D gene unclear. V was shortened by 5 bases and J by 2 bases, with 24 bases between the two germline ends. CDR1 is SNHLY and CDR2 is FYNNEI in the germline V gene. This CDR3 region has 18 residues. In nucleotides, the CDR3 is TGTGCCAGCAGTCCTTTGCCCGGTCCCGCAGCTGGAAACTATGGCTACACCTTC. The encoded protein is CASSPLPGPAAGNYGYTF.

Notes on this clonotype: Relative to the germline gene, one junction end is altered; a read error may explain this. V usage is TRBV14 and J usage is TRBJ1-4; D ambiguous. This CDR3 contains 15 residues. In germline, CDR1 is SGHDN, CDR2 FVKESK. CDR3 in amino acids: CASSHYKGDGEELFF. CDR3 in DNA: TGTGCCAGCAGCCATTACAAGGGAGATGGTGAAGAACTGTTTTTT.

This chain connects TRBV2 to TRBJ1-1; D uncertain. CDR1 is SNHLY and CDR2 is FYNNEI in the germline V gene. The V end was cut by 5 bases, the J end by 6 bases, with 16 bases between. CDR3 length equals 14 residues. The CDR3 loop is CASSSHGVASEAFF. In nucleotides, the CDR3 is TGTGCCAGCAGTTCTCACGGGGTGGCTTCTGAAGCTTTCTTT.

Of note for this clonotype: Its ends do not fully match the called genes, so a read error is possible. The CDR3 is CDSSYDVTLAGAQETQYF. DNA of the CDR3: TGTGACAGCAGTTACGACGTAACCCTAGCGGGAGCTCAAGAGACCCAGTACTTC. V and J are TRBV6-2 or TRBV6-3 and TRBJ2-5; 10 positions match TRBD2. The CDR3 has 18 residues. The germline gives CDR1 MNHEY, CDR2 SVGEGT.

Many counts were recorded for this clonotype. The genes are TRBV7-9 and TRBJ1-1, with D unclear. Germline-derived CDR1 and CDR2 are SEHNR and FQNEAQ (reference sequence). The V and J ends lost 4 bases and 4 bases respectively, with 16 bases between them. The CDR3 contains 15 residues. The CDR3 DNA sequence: TGTGCCAGCAGCTCAGAAGACACTACGGGCACTGAAGCTTTCTTT. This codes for CASSSEDTTGTEAFF.

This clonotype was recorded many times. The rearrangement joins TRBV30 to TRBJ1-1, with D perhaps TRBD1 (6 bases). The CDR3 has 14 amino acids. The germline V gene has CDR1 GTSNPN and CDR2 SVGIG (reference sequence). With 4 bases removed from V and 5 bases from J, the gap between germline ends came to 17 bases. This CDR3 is CAWIFGRGFTEAFF. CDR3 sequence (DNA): TGTGCCTGGATTTTCGGCAGGGGTTTTACTGAAGCTTTCTTT.

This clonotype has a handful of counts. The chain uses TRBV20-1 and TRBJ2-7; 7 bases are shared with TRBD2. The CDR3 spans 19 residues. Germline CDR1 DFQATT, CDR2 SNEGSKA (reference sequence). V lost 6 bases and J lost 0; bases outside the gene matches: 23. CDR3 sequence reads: CSAKSGVGLTSYYSYEQYF. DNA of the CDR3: TGCAGTGCAAAGTCGGGTGTGGGCCTGACTAGCTATTACTCCTACGAGCAGTACTTC.